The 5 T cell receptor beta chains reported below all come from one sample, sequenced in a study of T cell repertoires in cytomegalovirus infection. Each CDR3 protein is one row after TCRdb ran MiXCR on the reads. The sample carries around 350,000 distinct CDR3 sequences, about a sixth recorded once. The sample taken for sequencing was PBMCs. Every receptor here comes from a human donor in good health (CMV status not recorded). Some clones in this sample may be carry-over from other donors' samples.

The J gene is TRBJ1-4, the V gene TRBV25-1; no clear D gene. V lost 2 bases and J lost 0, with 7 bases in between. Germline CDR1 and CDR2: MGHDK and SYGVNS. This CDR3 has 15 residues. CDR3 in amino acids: CASSEPQATNEKLFF. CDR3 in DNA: TGTGCCAGCAGTGAACCCCAGGCAACTAATGAAAAACTGTTTTTT.

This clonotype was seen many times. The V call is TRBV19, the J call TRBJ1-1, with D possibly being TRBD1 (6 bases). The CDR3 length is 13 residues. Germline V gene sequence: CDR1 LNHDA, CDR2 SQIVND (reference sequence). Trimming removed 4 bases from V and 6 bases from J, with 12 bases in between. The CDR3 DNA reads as TGTGCCAGTAGTAATCAGGGGATGGCTGAAGCTTTCTTT. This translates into CASSNQGMAEAFF.

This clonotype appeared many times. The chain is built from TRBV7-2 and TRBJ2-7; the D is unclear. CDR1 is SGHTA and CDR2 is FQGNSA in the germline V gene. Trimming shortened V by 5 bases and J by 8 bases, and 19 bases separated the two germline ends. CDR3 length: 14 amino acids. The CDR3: CASSPRTGLGQQYF. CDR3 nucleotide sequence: TGTGCCAGCAGCCCCCGGACGGGCCTTGGGCAGCAGTACTTC.

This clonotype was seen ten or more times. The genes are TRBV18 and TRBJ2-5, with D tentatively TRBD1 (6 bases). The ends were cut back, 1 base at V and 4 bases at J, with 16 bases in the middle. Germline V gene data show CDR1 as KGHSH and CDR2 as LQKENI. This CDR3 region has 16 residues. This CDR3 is CASSPRGQRGSETQYF. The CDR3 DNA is TGTGCCAGCTCACCACGAGGACAGCGAGGCTCAGAGACCCAGTACTTC.

CDR3 nucleotide sequence: TGCAGCATCTGGGACAAGGGATACGAGCAGTACTTC. This translates into CSIWDKGYEQYF. The rearrangement links TRBV29-1 to TRBJ2-7; possible D gene TRBD1, 6 bases. Trimming removed 8 bases from V and 4 bases from J, with 15 bases in between. The CDR3 length is 12 residues. Looked up from germline, CDR1 is SQVTM and CDR2 is ANQGSEA.